The text below deals with one TCR beta chain. Its cognate antigen is unknown. A universal primer site and UMIs were added as TCR cDNA was made by 5'RACE template switching. TCRdb re-called the 5' RACE reads through MiXCR, storing one row per CDR3 protein. Of about 360,000 distinct CDR3 sequences listed, approximately 5.7% are singletons. The data derive from a study of T cells after yellow fever vaccination. Findings and caveats of the study: Only a small proportion of the clonotypes turned up in both the CD4 and the CD8 compartments, likely arising from convergent recombination.

Germline CDR1 SQVTM, CDR2 ANQGSEA. V was pared by 5 bases and J by 2 bases, with 9 bases between. The CDR3 consists of 12 residues. The input for sequencing was PBMCs, taken 5 days after the yellow fever booster vaccination. V is TRBV29-1 and J is TRBJ2-5, with D tentatively TRBD1 (6 bases). The source of this sequence is a young man who received the YFV17D yellow fever vaccine. The CDR3 loop reads CSVLTGQETQYF. CDR3 nucleotides: TGCAGCGTTCTGACAGGTCAAGAGACCCAGTACTTC.